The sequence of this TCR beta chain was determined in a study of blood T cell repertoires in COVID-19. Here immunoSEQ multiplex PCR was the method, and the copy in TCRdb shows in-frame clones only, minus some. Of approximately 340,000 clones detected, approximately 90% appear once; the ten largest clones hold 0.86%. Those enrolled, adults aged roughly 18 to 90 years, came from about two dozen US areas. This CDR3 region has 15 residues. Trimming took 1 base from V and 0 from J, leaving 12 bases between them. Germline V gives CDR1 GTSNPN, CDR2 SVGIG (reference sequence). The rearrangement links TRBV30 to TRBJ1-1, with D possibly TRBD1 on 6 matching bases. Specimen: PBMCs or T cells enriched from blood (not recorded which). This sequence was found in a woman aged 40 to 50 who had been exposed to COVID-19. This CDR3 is CAWSENRVMNTEAFF. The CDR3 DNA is TGTGCCTGGAGTGAAAACAGGGTGATGAACACTGAAGCTTTCTTT.